This is a list of T cell receptor beta chains from one sample in a study of CD8+ T cells in alopecia areata. Repertoires were generated with immunoSEQ multiplex PCR, while TCRdb's copy carries only in-frame clones and drops some. This table holds 95,000 to 150,000 clones, under 65% found once. Sequencing used CD4+ T cells sorted from blood, obtained at week 4, from a patient treated with tofacitinib. These receptors originate from a human donor with alopecia areata. The CDR3 runs from the conserved cysteine through the conserved F or W.

j_call v_call cdr3_aa
TRBJ2-5 TRBV29-1 CSVGGTLRETQYF
TRBJ1-2 TRBV6-5 CASTPGIHYGYTF
TRBJ2-7 TRBV29-1 CSVLTSGKRYEQYF
TRBJ2-2 TRBV29-1 CSVRDIPNTGELFF
TRBJ1-2 TRBV2 CASSERGYGYTF
TRBJ1-2 TRBV25-1 CASSVDRNYTF
TRBJ1-2 TRBV5-6 CASSLAVQGDGYTF
TRBJ2-7 TRBV6-5 CASSYQSSYEQYF
TRBJ2-5 TRBV4-1 CASSQTTTGVTQYF
TRBJ2-7 TRBV7-3 CASSLTGDSLEQYF
TRBJ2-5 TRBV29-1 CSVRGDQETQYF
TRBJ1-5 TRBV6-6 CASRGPSNQPQHF
TRBJ2-4 TRBV5-6 CASSPRTGAENIQYF
TRBJ1-5 TRBV30 CAWSGRGDSNQPQHF
TRBJ2-7 TRBV10-3 CATEGQAYEQYF
TRBJ2-3 TRBV15 CATSRNTGQGRSQYF
TRBJ2-5 TRBV2 CASVGLGETQYF
TRBJ2-3 TRBV5-4 CASSSGLAGGRTDTQYF
TRBJ1-1 TRBV28 CASSSRQGGGTEAFF
TRBJ2-5 TRBV5-1 CASSLDSETETQYF
TRBJ2-7 TRBV2 CASRRGLVYEQYF
TRBJ1-5 TRBV4-3 CASSQERNQPQHF
TRBJ1-1 TRBV7-2 CASSLHGTEAFF
TRBJ1-1 TRBV30 CAWSVPAPRWDTEAFF
TRBJ1-2 TRBV13 CASSITGGGYTF
TRBJ1-2 TRBV6-6 CASSYISGGYTF
TRBJ1-1 TRBV29-1 CSGRTGGTEAFF
TRBJ1-5 TRBV19 CATLPRNSNQPQHF
TRBJ2-6 TRBV13 CASSLVLRSGAGANVLTF
TRBJ2-7 TRBV29-1 CSVEAGLAGSYEQYF
TRBJ1-2 TRBV5-6 CASSSDIRGSNYGYTF
TRBJ1-4 TRBV30 CAWSVRGTGRATNEKLFF
TRBJ2-2 TRBV30 CAWSGTGAGELFF
TRBJ2-2 TRBV5-1 CASSLGTANTGELFF
TRBJ2-5 TRBV5-4 CASSLDPRTLTQYF
TRBJ2-7 TRBV7-8 CASSLAFEGDDEQYF
TRBJ1-2 TRBV7-9 CASSLEGGASGYTF
TRBJ2-1 TRBV30 CAWSVLGDEQFF
TRBJ1-4 TRBV7-2 CASSDRDRAEKLFF
TRBJ1-2 TRBV9 CASSVGLLKTANYGYTF
TRBJ1-2 TRBV18 CASSPDRETRYTF
TRBJ2-1 TRBV11-1 CASSPPSGGYNEQFF
TRBJ2-1 TRBV4-3 CASSQVLRGEQFF
TRBJ1-1 TRBV29-1 CSVSNTEAFF
TRBJ2-2 TRBV29-1 CSVSTGTLSGELFF
TRBJ2-3 TRBV7-9 CASSRGNSASTDTQYF
TRBJ1-1 TRBV5-1 CASSEGQPQNTEAFF
TRBJ1-1 TRBV29-1 CSATLDRVNTEAFF
TRBJ1-6 TRBV7-9 CASSLSSYNSPLHF